One and the same sample provided the 10 T cell receptor beta chains below, sequenced in a study of identical twins. MiXCR, applied by TCRdb to the 5' RACE reads, yields one record per CDR3 protein. The table records just over 450,000 distinct CDR3 sequences, 14% of them present only once. The same data also went into a second study, on yellow fever vaccine responses in identical twins.

Sequencing was performed on CD4+ T cells sorted from blood. These TCRs come from a woman aged 18-29 years in good health.

The chain is built from TRBV10-3 and TRBJ2-2; no definite D call. Germline V gene sequence: CDR1 ENHRY, CDR2 SYGVKD. The CDR3 runs 11 residues. With 6 bases removed from V and 4 bases from J, the gap between germline ends came to 3 bases. The CDR3 protein is CAIRATGELFF. DNA for the CDR3: TGTGCCATCAGGGCCACCGGGGAGCTGTTTTTT.

This clonotype was picked up many times. The rearrangement uses TRBV6-5 and TRBJ2-7, with a possible D match to TRBD2 (6 bases). Germline assignment: CDR1 MNHEY and CDR2 SVGAGI. V shed 0 bases and J shed 6 bases, with 12 bases lying between them. This CDR3 region has 14 residues. The DNA of the CDR3 is TGTGCCAGCAGTTACTCATGGACTATAGGCGAGCAGTACTTC. Amino acids: CASSYSWTIGEQYF.

The chain carries TRBV21-1 and TRBJ2-3; the table's D call, TRBD2, was not checked against the DNA. TRBV21-1 is a recognized pseudogene. This CDR3 is 18 amino acids long. CDR3 DNA sequence: TGTGCCAGCAGCAAAGCCACTAGCGGGAGGGCCGTTACAGATACGCAGTATTTT. Translating it yields CASSKATSGRAVTDTQYF.

The sample holds a few counts of this clonotype. The chain uses TRBV6-5 and TRBJ2-6; D is tentatively TRBD1 or TRBD2 (5 bases each). V lost 0 bases to trimming and J lost 3 bases, with 9 bases between them. CDR3 length: 16 residues. The germline V gene has CDR1 MNHEY and CDR2 SVGAGI. CDR3 DNA sequence: TGTGCCAGCAGTTACTCGGGGGACGTTGGGGCCAACGTCCTGACTTTC. Encoded protein: CASSYSGDVGANVLTF.

This CDR3 is CASSVGLWGADGDTQYF. In DNA, the CDR3 is TGTGCCAGCAGCGTAGGTTTGTGGGGGGCCGATGGAGATACGCAGTATTTT. V gene TRBV9 combines with J gene TRBJ2-3; tentatively, D is TRBD1 or TRBD2 (6 bases each). With 0 bases removed from V and 5 bases from J, the gap between germline ends came to 19 bases. Germline values: CDR1 SGDLS, CDR2 YYNGEE. The CDR3 is made up of 17 amino acids.

This clonotype was seen repeatedly, ten times or more. The chain is built from TRBV3-1 and TRBJ2-1; a weak D match, TRBD1 (5 bases). Germline V gene data show CDR1 as LGHDT and CDR2 as YNNKEL (reference sequence). V shed 4 bases and J shed 9 bases, with 7 bases lying between them. The CDR3 runs 11 residues. The CDR3 nucleotides read TGTGCCAGCAGCCCAGGGTTTGAGCAGTTCTTC. Residues: CASSPGFEQFF.

The genes are TRBV24-1 and TRBJ2-4, with D possibly being TRBD1 (6 bases). In germline, CDR1 is KGHDR, CDR2 SFDVKD. The CDR3 contains 15 residues. V lost 1 base and J lost 5, with 11 bases in between. CDR3 sequence reads: CATSDFGRGENIQYF. CDR3 DNA sequence: TGTGCCACCAGTGATTTTGGCAGGGGAGAAAACATTCAGTACTTC.

This clonotype was seen at least ten times. The chain combines TRBV3-1 with TRBJ2-1; D is unclear. V lost 1 base and J lost 4, with 2 bases in between. Germline CDR1 is LGHDT and CDR2 is YNNKEL (reference sequence). The CDR3 has 12 residues. The CDR3, as DNA: TGTGCCAGCAGCCAAGGGTACAATGAGCAGTTCTTC. This sequence encodes CASSQGYNEQFF.

This clonotype has just one count. The CDR3 DNA reads TGTGCCAGTGGGAAGGAGGGGGCTGGCTCGAATGAGCAGTTCTTC. This encodes CASGKEGAGSNEQFF. V gene TRBV19 combines with J gene TRBJ2-1; maybe TRBD1 (7 bases). Trimming removed 8 bases at V and 7 bases at J, with 21 bases between. Germline V gene lookup returns CDR1 LNHDA and CDR2 SQIVND (reference sequence). The CDR3 runs to 15 residues.

The V gene is TRBV6-1, the J gene TRBJ2-3, with D maybe TRBD2 (7 bases). V dropped 7 bases and J dropped 8 bases, with 22 bases sitting between them. The germline V gene has CDR1 MNHNS and CDR2 SASEGT. This CDR3 contains 15 residues. CDR3 bases: TGTGCCAGCACCACGTGGGGGGGGCAGGGTAGTACGCAGTATTTT. This codes for CASTTWGGQGSTQYF.